A single sample gave rise to the 10 T cell receptor beta chains below, sequenced in a study of early T cells in non-severe SARS-CoV-2 infection. TCRdb redid the calling of the 5' RACE reads with MiXCR, one entry per CDR3 protein. This sample carries about 70,000 distinct CDR3 sequences, 10% of them seen once, and the ten largest clones take 15% to 17%. The input for sequencing was whole blood, taken at baseline. These receptors all stem from an adult who was a healthcare worker with PCR-confirmed SARS-CoV-2 infection or an uninfected control (not recorded which).

This clonotype has only a few counts. The CDR3 coding sequence is TGTGCCAGCAGTTACTCTTCCACAGCGGGTCCCGGCTCCTACGAGCAGTACTTC. Translation gives CASSYSSTAGPGSYEQYF. The genes are TRBV6-6 and TRBJ2-7, with D possibly TRBD2 on 6 matching bases. CDR1 and CDR2 (germline): MNHNY, SVGAGI (reference sequence). V was cut by 0 bases and J by 0 bases, with 18 bases left in between. This CDR3 contains 18 residues.

V gene TRBV28 combines with J gene TRBJ2-7; D perhaps matches TRBD1 (5 bases). Germline lookup yields CDR1 MDHEN and CDR2 SYDVKM. V was shortened by 1 base and J by 2 bases, with 9 bases between the two germline ends. The CDR3 is 14 residues long. The CDR3, as DNA: TGTGCCAGCAGTTTATCCAGGGCCCCCTACGAGCAGTACTTC. Amino acid sequence: CASSLSRAPYEQYF.

In its sample, this clonotype was seen many times. The V gene is TRBV6-2 or TRBV6-3, the J gene TRBJ2-7; D is uncertain. Trimming left V 6 bases short and J 0 bases short, with 9 bases between. This CDR3 comprises 13 residues. From germline, CDR1 is MNHEY and CDR2 SVGEGT. CDR3 region: CASSPSASYEQYF. The CDR3 DNA reads as TGTGCCAGCAGCCCCAGCGCCTCCTACGAGCAGTACTTC.

This clonotype appeared a few times. The rearrangement links TRBV28 to TRBJ1-6; D call uncertain. Germline V lookup: CDR1 MDHEN, CDR2 SYDVKM. This CDR3 contains 11 residues. V was pared by 5 bases and J by 14 bases, with 10 bases between. The CDR3 DNA sequence: TGTGCCAGCAGTGGCGAAACGTCCCTCCACTTT. Amino acids: CASSGETSLHF.

This clonotype was seen only a few times. V and J are TRBV28 and TRBJ2-7; 7 bases map to TRBD2. V was clipped by 3 bases and J by 4 bases; unmatched bases: 6. Germline CDR1 is MDHEN and CDR2 is SYDVKM. The CDR3 length is 14 residues. The CDR3 coding sequence is TGTGCCAGCAGTTTCGGGGGGACGAGGTACGAGCAGTACTTC. It yields the protein CASSFGGTRYEQYF.

This clonotype was counted between two and nine times. This sequence joins TRBV4-2 and TRBJ1-4, with TRBD1 matching over 10 bases. Germline loops: CDR1 LGHNA, CDR2 YNFKEQ. V lost 0 bases, J lost 4 bases, and 8 bases stayed unmatched. The CDR3 spans 18 residues. CDR3 protein: CASSQESTGGFDNEKLFF. DNA of the CDR3: TGTGCCAGCAGCCAAGAGTCGACAGGGGGCTTTGATAATGAAAAACTGTTTTTT.

This clonotype has ten or more counts. At one of its ends the junction is not consistent with the germline gene, which may arise from a read error. The genes are TRBV7-7 and TRBJ2-2, with D uncertain. Per the germline V gene, CDR1 is SSHAT and CDR2 is FNYEAQ (reference sequence). The CDR3 is made up of 12 amino acids. The CDR3 protein is CASSATGGELFF. The CDR3 DNA reads as TGTGCTAGCAGCGCTACCGGCGGGGAGCTGTTTTTT.

The V call is TRBV20-1, the J call TRBJ1-2; D is ambiguous. Germline lookup yields CDR1 DFQATT and CDR2 SNEGSKA (reference sequence). V shed 2 bases and J shed 5 bases, with 9 bases lying between them. CDR3 size: 12 residues. The CDR3 coding sequence is TGCAGTGCTAGACCCCAGGCTTATGGCTACACCTTC. Encoded protein: CSARPQAYGYTF.

The genes are TRBV7-3 and TRBJ2-1; TRBD2 matches 7 bases. The V gene's germline CDR1 is SGHTA and CDR2 FQGTGA. V shed 5 bases and J 1 base; nucleotides not matched to a gene: 5. CDR3 size: 15 residues. The CDR3 protein is CASSKERGSYNEQFF. The CDR3, as DNA: TGTGCCAGCAGCAAAGAGCGGGGATCCTACAATGAGCAGTTCTTC.

The J gene is TRBJ2-2, the V gene TRBV29-1; D unclear. Germline CDR1 SQVTM, CDR2 ANQGSEA. Trimming cost V 1 base and J 4 bases, with 7 bases left between them. The CDR3 runs 13 residues. The CDR3: CSVEVLGTGELFF. CDR3 nucleotide sequence: TGCAGCGTTGAAGTTCTAGGCACCGGGGAGCTGTTTTTT.